This TCR beta chain was found in a study of blood T cell repertoires in COVID-19. Clones were read by immunoSEQ multiplex PCR, and TCRdb kept only the in-frame ones, dropping some. Here the sample spans just under 65,000 clones, 70% to 85% being singletons. Germline CDR1 MNHEY, CDR2 SVGAGI. V gave up 7 bases and J gave up 1 base, with 7 bases separating them. This CDR3 spans 13 amino acids. The sequenced sample consisted of peripheral blood. This sequence was found in a human donor in a cohort sampled during active COVID-19. This chain joins TRBV6-5 and TRBJ2-2, with D possibly TRBD2 on 5 matching bases. The CDR3 sequence is CASKAENTGELFF. The CDR3 DNA is TGTGCCAGCAAAGCGGAGAACACCGGGGAGCTGTTTTTT.